Following are 16 T cell receptor beta chains from one sample sequenced in a study of neurological immune-mediated disorders. TCRdb reprocessed the 5' RACE reads with MiXCR, giving one entry per CDR3 protein. The sample has about 62,000 distinct CDR3 sequences, about 3.5% seen once. Sequenced input: PBMCs. These TCRs come from a woman aged 45 to 65 with multiple sclerosis.

In this sample, this clonotype turned up many times. The chain employs TRBV12-3 or TRBV12-4 and TRBJ1-6; 8 bases align to TRBD1. With 5 bases clipped from V and 11 bases from J, the junction kept 5 bases outside the gene matches. This CDR3 spans 13 amino acids. The DNA of the CDR3 is TGTGCCAGCAGTGCCGGGACAGGCACACCCCTCCACTTT. Its translation is CASSAGTGTPLHF.

This clonotype was detected many times. The V gene is TRBV5-1, the J gene TRBJ2-1; TRBD1 matches 10 bases. The ends lost 5 bases at V and 6 bases at J; junction bases unmatched: 8. The length of the CDR3 is 15 residues. The V gene's germline CDR1 is SGHRS and CDR2 YFSETQ. This chain's CDR3 is CASRDRDRGSNEQFF. CDR3 DNA sequence: TGCGCCAGCAGGGACCGGGACAGGGGTTCCAATGAGCAGTTCTTC.

This clonotype was detected only a few times. V is TRBV9 and J is TRBJ2-1; 7 bases fit TRBD1. The CDR3 runs to 14 residues. Germline CDR1 is SGDLS and CDR2 is YYNGEE. The V gene end was trimmed by 3 bases and the J gene end by 8 bases; junction bases not matched to a gene: 8. The DNA for the CDR3 is TGTGCCAGCAGCGCGAACAGGGGTAAGGATGAGCAGTTCTTC. Translating it yields CASSANRGKDEQFF.

This clonotype has at least ten counts. The chain has TRBV14 and TRBJ1-1; D call uncertain. This CDR3 comprises 17 residues. The germline V gene encodes CDR1 SGHDN and CDR2 FVKESK. V was clipped by 1 base and J by 0 bases, with 15 bases between them. Here the CDR3 reads CASSQVNVRTMNTEAFF. In DNA form, the CDR3 reads TGTGCCAGCAGCCAAGTGAATGTACGGACGATGAACACTGAAGCTTTCTTT.

This clonotype has at least ten counts. This chain's CDR3 is CSATQGLITDTQYF. CDR3 sequence (DNA): TGCAGTGCTACTCAGGGCCTAATAACAGATACGCAGTATTTT. This chain links TRBV20-1 with TRBJ2-3; maybe TRBD1 (5 bases). CDR3 length: 14 residues. From germline, CDR1 is DFQATT and CDR2 SNEGSKA (reference sequence). Deletions cut 4 bases from V and 3 bases from J, with 14 bases between.

This clonotype was observed at least ten times. The CDR3 DNA sequence: TGCGCCAGCAGCTTGGGACTGAGCAATGAGCAGTTCTTC. It encodes CASSLGLSNEQFF. The chain couples TRBV5-1 to TRBJ2-1; no clear D gene. Germline V gene lookup returns CDR1 SGHRS and CDR2 YFSETQ. The V end lost 0 bases, the J end lost 6 bases, and 7 bases lay between the germline ends. The CDR3 has 13 amino acids.

This clonotype was recorded many times. The chain joins TRBV5-6 to TRBJ1-2; 9 positions agree with TRBD1. The V segment lost 2 bases and the J segment 8 bases; nucleotides outside the gene matches: 10. This CDR3 contains 15 residues. Germline loops: CDR1 SGHDT, CDR2 YYEEEE. The CDR3 DNA reads as TGTGCCAGCAGCTTACGATCCGGGACAGGGCGCGGCTACACCTTC. This encodes CASSLRSGTGRGYTF.

This clonotype was seen at least ten times. This chain uses TRBV7-3 with TRBJ2-1; 8 bases agree with TRBD2. V gave up 5 bases and J gave up 5 bases; unmatched junction bases: 8. CDR3 size: 15 residues. Germline V gene sequence: CDR1 SGHTA, CDR2 FQGTGA. CDR3 nucleotides: TGTGCCAGCAGCATCACTAGCGGACCCCACAATGAGCAGTTCTTC. It translates to CASSITSGPHNEQFF.

This clonotype showed up many times. The chain employs TRBV18 and TRBJ1-5; D is unresolved. The CDR3 consists of 13 residues. Deletions cut 2 bases from V and 5 bases from J, with 7 bases between. Germline CDR1 reads KGHSH; CDR2 reads LQKENI. The CDR3 sequence: CASSPGGDQPQHF. CDR3 in DNA: TGTGCCAGCTCACCAGGCGGGGATCAGCCCCAGCATTTT. The variable domain in full, with the rest retrieved from reference TRBV18 and TRBJ1-5, is NAGVMQNPRHLVRRRGQEARLRCSPMKGHSHVYWYRQLPEEGLKFMVYLQKENIIDESGMPKERFSAEFPKEGPSILRIQQVVRGDSAAYFCASSPGGDQPQHFGDGTRLSIL.

J is TRBJ2-3 and V is TRBV7-8, with 8 bases matching TRBD2. Trimming removed 1 base from V and 2 bases from J; junction bases left unmatched: 5. The CDR3 has 16 residues. Germline V gives CDR1 SGHVS, CDR2 FQNEAQ. The CDR3 here is CASSLVAGGITDTQYF. DNA of the CDR3: TGTGCCAGCAGCTTAGTTGCGGGGGGAATCACAGATACGCAGTATTTT.

This clonotype came up many times. V gene TRBV24-1 combines with J gene TRBJ1-4, with D hard to call. The ends were cut back, 0 bases at V and 4 bases at J, with 5 bases in the middle. In germline, CDR1 is KGHDR, CDR2 SFDVKD. The CDR3 has 14 residues. CDR3 bases: TGTGCCACCAGTGATTTGGTCAATAATGAAAAACTGTTTTTT. Translated, it gives CATSDLVNNEKLFF.

In its sample, this clonotype was seen many times. The chain employs TRBV29-1 and TRBJ2-3; D is possibly TRBD2 (6 bases). The V gene lost 4 bases and the J gene lost 0 bases, with 11 bases spanning the gap. This CDR3 comprises 14 residues. Germline-derived CDR1 and CDR2 are SQVTM and ANQGSEA. The CDR3 loop is CSVVGGESTDTQYF. Written as DNA, the CDR3 is TGCAGCGTTGTAGGCGGGGAAAGCACAGATACGCAGTATTTT.

This clonotype was seen a handful of times. At one end the junction does not follow the germline gene, possibly because of a read error. The chain uses TRBV19 and TRBJ1-5; TRBD1 matches 7 bases. The CDR3 loop spans 12 amino acids. Germline-derived CDR1 and CDR2 are LNHDA and SQIVND (reference sequence). CDR3 in DNA: TGTGCCACCCTAAAGGGGGGACAGCCCCAGAATTTT. Amino acids: CATLKGGQPQNF. Together with reference TRBV19 and TRBJ1-5, the CDR3 gives the full variable domain: DGGITQSPKYLFRKEGQNVTLSCEQNLNHDAMYWYRQDPGQGLRLIYYSQIVNDFQKGDIAEGYSVSREKKESFPLTVTSAQKNPTAFYLCATLKGGQPQNFGDGTRLSIL.

This clonotype came up many times. This sequence joins TRBV20-1 and TRBJ1-2; weak D call: TRBD1 (6 bases). Trimming left V 0 bases short and J 4 bases short, with 15 bases between. The CDR3 runs to 15 residues. The V gene's germline CDR1 is DFQATT and CDR2 SNEGSKA (reference sequence). The CDR3 protein is CSARDPAGQIYGYTF. The CDR3 region has the DNA TGCAGTGCTAGAGACCCTGCAGGACAGATCTATGGCTACACCTTC.

This clonotype has a count of ten or more. The chain recombines TRBV10-3 with TRBJ2-1; 16 positions match TRBD2. Trimming at V came to 7 bases and at J to 7 bases, leaving 7 bases not matched to a gene. The CDR3 spans 16 residues. Germline-derived CDR1 and CDR2 are ENHRY and SYGVKD. The CDR3 protein is CAIKGTSGRAGNEQFF. CDR3 DNA sequence: TGTGCCATCAAAGGGACTAGCGGGAGGGCAGGAAATGAGCAGTTCTTC.

In this sample, this clonotype turned up many times. The rearrangement links TRBV7-3 to TRBJ2-1; 9 positions match TRBD2. The CDR3 length is 15 residues. The junction had 14 bases not matched to a gene; V was cut back by 10 bases and J by 7 bases. The V gene's germline CDR1 is SGHTA and CDR2 FQGTGA. In nucleotides, the CDR3 is TGTGCCAATGGAAAAGGGGGTAGCGGGAGTAATGAGCAGTTCTTC. This sequence encodes CANGKGGSGSNEQFF. The full variable domain, in which reference TRBV7-3 and TRBJ2-1 provide the parts outside the CDR3, is GAGVSQTPSNKVTEKGKYVELRCDPISGHTALYWYRQSLGQGPEFLIYFQGTGAADDSGLPNDRFFAVRPEGSVSTLKIQRTERGDSAVYLCANGKGGSGSNEQFFGPGTRLTVL.